This T cell receptor beta chain was retrieved from a study of OX40 agonist ivuxolimab in advanced cancers. Germline V lookup: CDR1 SGHRS, CDR2 YFSETQ. V shed 0 bases and J shed 4 bases, with 13 bases lying between them. The CDR3 is 16 residues long. About this clone itself: Its antigen is still unknown.

Clones were sequenced by immunoSEQ multiplex PCR, and TCRdb holds only the in-frame ones, with some missing. The table has tens of thousands of clones, more than 80% seen once. Study findings and constraints: Dosing at 0.1 to 3.0 mg/kg was accompanied by clonal expansion of CD4+ and CD8+ blood T cells by week 6. The average count of expanded clones was higher among CD8+ T cells than among CD4+.

Source: CD4+ or CD8+ T cells sorted from blood, taken in a trial of the OX40 agonist ivuxolimab. The sequence was obtained from an adult with an advanced solid tumor such as melanoma, head and neck, liver or kidney cancer. This sequence joins TRBV5-1 and TRBJ1-4, with D hard to call. The CDR3 DNA is TGCGCCAGCAGCTTGGCCGGGTACCAATTTAATGAAAAACTGTTTTTT. Protein product: CASSLAGYQFNEKLFF.